The next 7 T cell receptor beta chains were all read from a single sample in a study of blood T cell repertoires in COVID-19. Method: immunoSEQ multiplex PCR; TCRdb's copy keeps in-frame clones and lacks some. Among about 300,000 clones, under 90% were seen once, and the ten largest hold approximately 1.8%. The sequenced material came from peripheral blood. These receptor sequences come from a woman aged 25 to 39 with COVID-19, enrolled during active disease.

CDR3 nucleotides: TGTGCCAGCAGCCTCGGGACAGCGAACACCGGGGAGCTGTTTTTT. Translation gives CASSLGTANTGELFF. The rearrangement uses TRBV11-2 and TRBJ2-2; 7 bases fit TRBD1. V gave up 5 bases and J gave up 0 bases; unmatched junction bases: 3. This CDR3 spans 15 amino acids. Germline V gives CDR1 SGHAT, CDR2 FQNNGV.

This chain uses TRBV27 with TRBJ1-5; D may be TRBD1 (5 bases). The CDR3 has 16 amino acids. CDR1 and CDR2 from the germline V gene are MNHEY and SMNVEV (reference sequence). Trimming left V 2 bases short and J 0 bases short, with 11 bases between. Here the CDR3 reads CASSLLGGHSNQPQHF. The CDR3 DNA sequence: TGTGCCAGCAGTTTACTCGGGGGTCATAGCAATCAGCCCCAGCATTTT.

The genes are TRBV7-2 and TRBJ2-1, with D possibly matching TRBD1 (5 bases). Trimming removed 1 base at V and 5 bases at J, with 12 bases between. CDR3 length: 15 amino acids. Germline V gives CDR1 SGHTA, CDR2 FQGNSA. Here the CDR3 reads CASSLGGRVHNEQFF. DNA for the CDR3: TGTGCCAGCAGCTTAGGTGGCAGGGTCCACAATGAGCAGTTCTTC.

This clone has only one observation. The chain combines TRBV4-2 with TRBJ2-7, with 7 bases identical to TRBD1. The germline V gene has CDR1 LGHNA and CDR2 YNFKEQ. The ends lost 5 bases at V and 2 bases at J; junction bases unmatched: 0. The CDR3 runs 12 residues. DNA for the CDR3: TGTGCCAGCAGCGACAGGGCCTACGAGCAGTACTTC. Amino acids: CASSDRAYEQYF.

The chain carries TRBV5-5 and TRBJ2-7; no clear D gene. Germline CDR1 is SGHKS and CDR2 is YYEKEE (reference sequence). The CDR3 contains 13 residues. With 0 bases removed from V and 3 bases from J, the gap between germline ends came to 7 bases. CDR3: CASSLGSLYEQYV. The CDR3 coding sequence is TGTGCCAGCAGCTTGGGCAGTCTCTACGAGCAGTACGTC.

The chain combines TRBV6-2 or TRBV6-3 with TRBJ1-2; TRBD1 matches 9 bases. The CDR3 contains 13 residues. Trimming took 5 bases from V and 8 from J; bases not matched to a gene: 6. Germline V gene data show CDR1 as MNHEY and CDR2 as SVGEGT. CDR3 region: CASSPGQGSGYTF. DNA for the CDR3: TGTGCCAGCAGTCCGGGACAGGGTTCCGGCTACACCTTC.

The chain carries TRBV9 and TRBJ1-2; D is undetermined. The CDR3 has 14 residues. Germline CDR1 reads SGDLS; CDR2 reads YYNGEE. V lost 0 bases and J 4 bases, leaving 10 bases between the germline ends. CDR3 coding DNA: TGTGCCAGCAGCGTAGAGGCGGTCAGCTATGGCTACACCTTC. Its translation is CASSVEAVSYGYTF.